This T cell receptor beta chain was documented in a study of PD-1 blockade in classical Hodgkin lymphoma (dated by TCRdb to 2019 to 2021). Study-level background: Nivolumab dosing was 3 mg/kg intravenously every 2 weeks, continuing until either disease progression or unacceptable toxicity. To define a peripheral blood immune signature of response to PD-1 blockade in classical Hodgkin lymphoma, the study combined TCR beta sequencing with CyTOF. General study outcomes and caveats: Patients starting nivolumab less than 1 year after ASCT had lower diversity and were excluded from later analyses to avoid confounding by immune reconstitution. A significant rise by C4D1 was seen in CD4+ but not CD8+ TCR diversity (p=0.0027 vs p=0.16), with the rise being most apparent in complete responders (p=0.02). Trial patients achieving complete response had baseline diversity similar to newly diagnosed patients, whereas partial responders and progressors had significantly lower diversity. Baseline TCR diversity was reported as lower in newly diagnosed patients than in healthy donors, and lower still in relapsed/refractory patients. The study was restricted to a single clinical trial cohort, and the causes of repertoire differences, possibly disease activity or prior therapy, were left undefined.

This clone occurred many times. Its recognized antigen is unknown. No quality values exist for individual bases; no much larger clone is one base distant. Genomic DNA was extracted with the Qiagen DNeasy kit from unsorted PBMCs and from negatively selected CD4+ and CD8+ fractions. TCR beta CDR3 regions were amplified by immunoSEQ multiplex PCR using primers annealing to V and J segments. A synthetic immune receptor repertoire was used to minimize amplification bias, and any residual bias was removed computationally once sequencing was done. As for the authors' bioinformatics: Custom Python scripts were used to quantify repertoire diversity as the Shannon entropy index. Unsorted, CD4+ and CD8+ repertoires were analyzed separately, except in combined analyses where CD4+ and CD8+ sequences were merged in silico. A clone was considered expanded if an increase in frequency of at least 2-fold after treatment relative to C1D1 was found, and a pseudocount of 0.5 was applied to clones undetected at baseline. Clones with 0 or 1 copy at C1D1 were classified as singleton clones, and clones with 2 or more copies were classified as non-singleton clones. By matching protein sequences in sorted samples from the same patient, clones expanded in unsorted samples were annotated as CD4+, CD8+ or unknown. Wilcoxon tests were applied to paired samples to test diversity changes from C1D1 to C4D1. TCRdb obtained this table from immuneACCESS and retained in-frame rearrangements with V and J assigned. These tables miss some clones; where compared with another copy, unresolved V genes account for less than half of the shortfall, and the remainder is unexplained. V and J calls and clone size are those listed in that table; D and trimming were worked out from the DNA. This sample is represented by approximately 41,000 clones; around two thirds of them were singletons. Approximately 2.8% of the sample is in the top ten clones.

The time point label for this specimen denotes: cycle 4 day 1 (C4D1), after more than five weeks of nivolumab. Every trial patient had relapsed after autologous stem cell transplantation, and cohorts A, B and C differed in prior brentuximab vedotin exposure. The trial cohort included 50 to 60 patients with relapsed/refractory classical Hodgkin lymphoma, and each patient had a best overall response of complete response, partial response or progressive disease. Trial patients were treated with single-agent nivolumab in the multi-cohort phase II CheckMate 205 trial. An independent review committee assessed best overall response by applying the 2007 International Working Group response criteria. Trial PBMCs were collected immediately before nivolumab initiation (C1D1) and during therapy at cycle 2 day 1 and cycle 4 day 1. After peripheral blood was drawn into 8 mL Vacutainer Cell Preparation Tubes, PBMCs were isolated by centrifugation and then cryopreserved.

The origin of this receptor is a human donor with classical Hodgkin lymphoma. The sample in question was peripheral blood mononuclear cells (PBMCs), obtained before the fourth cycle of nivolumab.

The CDR3 region has the sequence CASSETPHALEDTQYF. The DNA reads TGTGCCAGCAGTGAAACCCCACATGCGCTTGAAGATACGCAGTATTTT. The rearranged segments are TRBV6-1 and TRBJ2-3, with no confidently assigned D gene. In the germline V gene, CDR1 corresponds to MNHNS and CDR2 to SASEGT. The CDR3 holds 16 amino acids from the cysteine to the phenylalanine. CDR3 DNA is the only sequence kept; it has 48 bases, read in frame from the first base. V is shortened by 2 bases, J by 5 bases, and the region joining them spans 17 bases.